The clone carrying this T cell receptor (beta chain) was seen a single time. Its antigen is unidentified. The record originates from a study of shared clonotypes between healthy human individuals. Germline V gives CDR1 MGHRA, CDR2 YSYEKL. V was clipped by 4 bases and J by 1 base, with 14 bases between them. The CDR3 totals 16 residues. The authors split each subset's genomic DNA evenly across several immunoSEQ plates. As originally analysed: ImmunoSEQ yielded junction-only sequences lacking quality scores, so filtering differed. Here immunoSEQ multiplex PCR was the method, and the copy in TCRdb shows in-frame clones only, minus some. V, J and clone size are those of that table, while D and trimming were read from the DNA. The profile shows about a million clones, approximately 80% of them singletons. Overall study findings and caveats: Incompleteness in sorted-subset sequencing, despite large depth, was shown by rarefaction. A generally larger estimated richness was seen in naive subsets than in memory subsets.

Sample: memory CD4+ T cells from PBMCs. Subset indicated: CD45RA-negative fraction. This chain uses TRBV4-1 with TRBJ2-1; a weak D match, TRBD2 (6 bases). The TCR was taken from a man aged 18 to 29 in good health. Some clones in this sample may be carry-over from other donors' samples. The CDR3 here is CASSRNRDSSYNEQFF. CDR3 in DNA: TGCGCCAGCAGCCGTAACCGGGACTCGTCCTACAATGAGCAGTTCTTC.